The rows below give T cell receptor beta chains drawn from one sample of a study of T cell responses to AZD1222 COVID-19 vaccine. Some clones are missing from TCRdb's copy, which holds only in-frame ones; the method was immunoSEQ multiplex PCR. The sample records 90,000 to 120,000 clones, 92% being singletons. The material sequenced was peripheral blood, taken 28 days after the second AZD1222 dose. These TCRs come from an adult who received the AZD1222 COVID-19 vaccine. Both conserved end residues are part of each CDR3. A D gene is named only where the DNA matches it firmly. Where a row states a size, it is once, few, many or the class of an expanded clone; other rows omit it.

CDR3nt	CDR3aa	j_gene	d_gene	v_gene	abundance
TGTGCCAGCAGTCCGGAAGGAGGAAGCTCCTACGAGCAGTACTTC	CASSPEGGSSYEQYF	TRBJ2-7	-	TRBV6-5	once
TGTGCCAGCAGTGACTCGGGACTAGCGGGAGGACCAGCCATCCAAGAGACCCAGTACTTC	CASSDSGLAGGPAIQETQYF	TRBJ2-5	TRBD2	TRBV6-4	-
TGTGCCAGTAGTATCGGACCAGGGCAATTTAAAGAAAAACTGTTTTTT	CASSIGPGQFKEKLFF	TRBJ1-4	-	TRBV19	-
TGTGCCATCTCTCTCCTAAGCGGGAGCTACGACGAGCAGTACTTC	CAISLLSGSYDEQYF	TRBJ2-7	TRBD2	TRBV10-3	-
TGTGCCATCAGTGAGTTTCCTACAGGGACAGATACGCAGTATTTT	CAISEFPTGTDTQYF	TRBJ2-3	-	TRBV10-3	-
TGTGCCACCAGCAGAGGCCCGTTGAACACTGAAGCTTTCTTT	CATSRGPLNTEAFF	TRBJ1-1	-	TRBV15	once
TGCGCCAGCAGCCAAGCCGAAGGGGGCTCCTACAATGAGCAGTTCTTC	CASSQAEGGSYNEQFF	TRBJ2-1	-	TRBV4-1	medium-sized
TGTGCCAGCAGCCAACACGGGACAGGGGGCTTCTACGAGCAGTACTTC	CASSQHGTGGFYEQYF	TRBJ2-7	TRBD1	TRBV4-2	-
TGTGCCAGCAGCTTAGGTTCGGGGACGGTGTATCGTTTAGATACGCAGTATTTT	CASSLGSGTVYRLDTQYF	TRBJ2-3	-	TRBV7-2	-
TGCGCCAGCAGCTTGGCTGGGGGGGCTTTGGGAAATGAGCAGTTCTTC	CASSLAGGALGNEQFF	TRBJ2-1	-	TRBV5-1	few
TGTGCCAGCAGCTTAGATATCAGATACAATCAGCCCCAGCATTTT	CASSLDIRYNQPQHF	TRBJ1-5	-	TRBV11-2	-
TGCGCCAGCACCCTGGAGCAGTCGAACACTGAAGCTTTCTTT	CASTLEQSNTEAFF	TRBJ1-1	-	TRBV4-1	-
TGTGCCAGCAGCTTGACTAGCGGGGGGGCGGGAGATACGCAGTATTTT	CASSLTSGGAGDTQYF	TRBJ2-3	TRBD2	TRBV5-8	-
TGCGCCAGCAGCCAAGCAGGGGGGTCTGGAAACACCATATATTTT	CASSQAGGSGNTIYF	TRBJ1-3	TRBD1	TRBV4-1	-
TGTGCCAGCACCGCGGACAGGGGGCACTGGAACACTGAAGCTTTCTTT	CASTADRGHWNTEAFF	TRBJ1-1	TRBD1	TRBV27	-
TGTGCCAGCAAAGGGACTAGTCAGCCCCAGCATTTT	CASKGTSQPQHF	TRBJ1-5	-	TRBV19	-
TGTGCCACGCGGATCGGGGGGGACGAGCAGTACTTC	CATRIGGDEQYF	TRBJ2-7	TRBD2	TRBV2	-
TGTGCCAGCAGTTTACAGGGCTCCTACACTGAAGCTTTCTTT	CASSLQGSYTEAFF	TRBJ1-1	-	TRBV28	-
TGTGCCAGCAGCGTATCATTTATGGGCTACGAGGGGGTAGGCTATGGCTACACCTTC	CASSVSFMGYEGVGYGYTF	TRBJ1-2	-	TRBV11-3	-
TGTGCCAGTAGCGAGGGGGCAGGTTTCGAAAAACTGTTTTTT	CASSEGAGFEKLFF	TRBJ1-4	TRBD1	TRBV19	once
TGTGCCAGCAGCGTAGATGGGACTACCAACCAGTTCTTC	CASSVDGTTNQFF	TRBJ2-1	TRBD2	TRBV9	-
TGTGCCACCAGCAGAGATCGCCCACAGAACCAGCCCCAGCATTTT	CATSRDRPQNQPQHF	TRBJ1-5	-	TRBV15	-
TGCGCCAGCAGCCAAGTAAGGGGGGGAATCCAGCCCCAGCATTTT	CASSQVRGGIQPQHF	TRBJ1-5	-	TRBV4-1	-
TGTGCCAGCAGCCTAGGAAACACCGGGGAGCTGTTTTTT	CASSLGNTGELFF	TRBJ2-2	-	TRBV3-1/TRBV3-2	-
TGTGCCAGCAGTGAATTGACAGGTCGCGAGCAGTACTTC	CASSELTGREQYF	TRBJ2-7	-	TRBV25-1	-